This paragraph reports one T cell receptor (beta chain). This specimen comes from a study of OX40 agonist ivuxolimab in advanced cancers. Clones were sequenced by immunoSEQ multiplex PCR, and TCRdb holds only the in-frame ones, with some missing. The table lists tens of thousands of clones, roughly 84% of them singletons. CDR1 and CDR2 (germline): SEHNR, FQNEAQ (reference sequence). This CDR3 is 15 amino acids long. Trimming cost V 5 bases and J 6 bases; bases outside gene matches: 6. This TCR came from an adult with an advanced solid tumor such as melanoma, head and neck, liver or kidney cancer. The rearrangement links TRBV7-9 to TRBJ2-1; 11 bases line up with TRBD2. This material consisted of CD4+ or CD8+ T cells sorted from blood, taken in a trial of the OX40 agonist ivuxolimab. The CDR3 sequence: CASSSSGRGGNEQFF. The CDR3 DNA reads TGTGCCAGCAGCAGTAGCGGGAGGGGGGGCAATGAGCAGTTCTTC.